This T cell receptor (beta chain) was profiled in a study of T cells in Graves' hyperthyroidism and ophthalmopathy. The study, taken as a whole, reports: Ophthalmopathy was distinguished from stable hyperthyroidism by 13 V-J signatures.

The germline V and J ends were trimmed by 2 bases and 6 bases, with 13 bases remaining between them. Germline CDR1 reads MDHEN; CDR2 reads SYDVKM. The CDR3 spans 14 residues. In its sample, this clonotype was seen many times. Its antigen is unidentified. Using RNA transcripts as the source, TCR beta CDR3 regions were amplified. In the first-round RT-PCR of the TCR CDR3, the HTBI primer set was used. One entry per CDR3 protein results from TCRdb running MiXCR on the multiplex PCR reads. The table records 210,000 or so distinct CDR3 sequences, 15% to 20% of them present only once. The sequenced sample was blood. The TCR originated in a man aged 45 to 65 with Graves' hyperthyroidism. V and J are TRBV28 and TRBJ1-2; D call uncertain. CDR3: CASSLIRDGDGYTF. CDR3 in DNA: TGTGCCAGCAGTTTAATCCGGGATGGCGATGGCTACACCTTC.